The clone carrying this T cell receptor beta chain was found a few times. As yet, its antigen is unknown. Sequencing was performed with immunoSEQ multiplex PCR; in TCRdb, only in-frame clones are kept and a portion is missing. The repertoire consists of about 46,000 clones, with roughly 74% occurring once and the leading ten covering around 8.9%. This sample was taken from a study of vaccination effects on CD4 cells after COVID-19. The CDR3 is 14 residues long. V lost 5 bases to trimming and J lost 3 bases; unmatched junction nucleotides: 6. Germline CDR1 is SNHLY and CDR2 is FYNNEI. The culture ran for approximately 11 days before CD4+ T cells were isolated. Documented for the person is a PCR-confirmed SARS-CoV-2 infection occurring between March and December 2020.

This rearrangement joins TRBV2 to TRBJ2-5, with 7 positions matching TRBD2. The sequencing used CD4+ T cells from PBMCs cultured without peptide, collected before COVID-19 vaccination. The source is a human donor who had a prior SARS-CoV-2 infection. CDR3 sequence reads: CASSYLLAEETQYF. The CDR3 DNA is TGTGCCAGCAGTTATCTCCTAGCGGAAGAGACCCAGTACTTC.